The next 5 T cell receptor beta chains were all read from a single sample in a study of technical replicates of blood from several donors. Some clones are missing from TCRdb's copy, which holds only in-frame ones; the method was immunoSEQ multiplex PCR. This table holds under 70,000 clones, roughly nine tenths found once. Input material: PBMCs. All receptors come from a human donor in good health. Some clones in this sample may be carry-over from other donors' samples.

J is TRBJ1-4 and V is TRBV12-5, with 9 nucleotides matching TRBD1. This CDR3 comprises 18 residues. Trimming took 0 bases from V and 4 from J; bases not matched to a gene: 9. Germline V gives CDR1 LGHNT, CDR2 FRNRAP. CDR3 DNA: TGTGCTAGTGGTTTGGTACGGGGACAGGGATTTAATAATGAAAAACTGTTTTTT. Translating it yields CASGLVRGQGFNNEKLFF.

J is TRBJ1-1 and V is TRBV4-3; perhaps TRBD1 as D (5 bases). V lost 0 bases to trimming and J lost 4 bases, with 9 bases between them. The CDR3 sequence is 14 residues long. The germline gives CDR1 LGHNA, CDR2 YSLEER. CDR3 sequence: CASSQDFGGTEAFF. In DNA form, the CDR3 reads TGCGCCAGCAGCCAAGATTTCGGGGGCACTGAAGCTTTCTTT.

The gene calls are TRBV4-3 and TRBJ2-1; 13 bases are a match to TRBD2. Germline V CDR1 and CDR2: LGHNA, YSLEER. There are 18 residues in the CDR3. V lost 4 bases, J lost 0 bases, and 6 bases stayed unmatched. The CDR3 reads CASSRGLAGRGSYNEQFF. The CDR3 DNA sequence: TGCGCCAGCAGCCGGGGACTAGCGGGGCGGGGCTCCTACAATGAGCAGTTCTTC.

The chain uses TRBV29-1 and TRBJ1-2; TRBD1 matches 7 bases. The junction had 14 bases not matched to a gene; V was cut back by 6 bases and J by 10 bases. Looked up from germline, CDR1 is SQVTM and CDR2 is ANQGSEA. The CDR3 runs to 13 residues. The CDR3 nucleotides are TGCAGCGTCTCCGGGACAGCGAACGTTGACTACACCTTC. This codes for CSVSGTANVDYTF.

The V gene is TRBV6-5, the J gene TRBJ2-1; D is ambiguous. This CDR3 region has 15 residues. V lost 2 bases and J 1 base, leaving 9 bases between the germline ends. Germline V gene sequence: CDR1 MNHEY, CDR2 SVGAGI. CDR3 sequence (DNA): TGTGCCAGCAGTTACGGTCAGCGATCCTACAATGAGCAGTTCTTC. Its translation: CASSYGQRSYNEQFF.